The clone carrying this T cell receptor beta chain was observed at least ten times. TCRdb passed the reads through MiXCR, listing each CDR3 protein once. The sample gives 170,000 or so distinct CDR3 sequences, approximately 14% of which show up once; 27% is in the top ten. The data belong to a study of T cell repertoires in cytomegalovirus infection. The sample was PBMCs. The clonotype originates from a human donor in good health (CMV status not recorded). Some clones in this sample may be carry-over from other donors' samples.

The CDR3 loop reads CASNRKRGGRPDTQYF. The CDR3 DNA reads as TGTGCCAGTAACCGGAAGCGGGGGGGCCGTCCAGATACGCAGTATTTT. This chain links TRBV19 with TRBJ2-3, with 10 bases lining up with TRBD2. The CDR3 totals 16 residues. Germline V gene lookup returns CDR1 LNHDA and CDR2 SQIVND (reference sequence). Germline trimming cut 7 bases from V and 4 bases from J; bases unmatched to any gene: 11. Supplemented by reference TRBV19 and TRBJ2-3, the full variable domain reads DGGITQSPKYLFRKEGQNVTLSCEQNLNHDAMYWYRQDPGQGLRLIYYSQIVNDFQKGDIAEGYSVSREKKESFPLTVTSAQKNPTAFYLCASNRKRGGRPDTQYFGPGTRLTVL.